This TCR beta chain emerged from a study of OX40 agonist ivuxolimab in advanced cancers. Study overall: Every 2 weeks, patients received ivuxolimab intravenously, dosed at 0.01 to 10 mg/kg.

Study-wide results and caveats: No antigen was identified for the clonally expanded peripheral T cells.

Remarks on this clone: Its antigen is still unknown.

Autoimmune disease history or systemic immunosuppression disqualified patients. Generated by immunoSEQ multiplex PCR, the TCRdb table keeps only in-frame clones and is missing some. The data show tens of thousands of clones, with 94% seen just once and about 10% held by the top ten. There are 14 residues in the CDR3. The germline V and J ends were trimmed by 2 bases and 8 bases, with 15 bases remaining between them. Germline assignment: CDR1 MNHEY and CDR2 SVGAGI. The J gene is TRBJ1-2, the V gene TRBV6-5; the D gene is possibly TRBD1 (6 bases). The specimen comprised CD4+ or CD8+ T cells sorted from blood, sampled in a trial of the OX40 agonist ivuxolimab. The TCR originated in an adult with an advanced solid tumor such as melanoma, head and neck, liver or kidney cancer. The CDR3 sequence is CASSYGGGASGYTF. The CDR3 coding sequence is TGTGCCAGCAGTTACGGTGGGGGGGCAAGCGGCTACACCTTC.